Below are 22 T cell receptor beta chains sequenced from a single sample in a study of cytomegalovirus exposure and HLA in healthy donors. The PCR had 60 Vbeta and 13 Jbeta primers. Assay used: immunoSEQ multiplex PCR; TCRdb lists only in-frame clones, some missing. Here the sample spans roughly 170,000 clones, 70% to 90% being singletons. Sequencing used PBMCs. Source of these receptors: a woman between 18 and 30 years old in good health and CMV-seronegative.

The chain uses TRBV4-2 and TRBJ1-1, with 10 bases lining up with TRBD1. The V segment lost 4 bases and the J segment 5 bases; nucleotides outside the gene matches: 7. The germline gives CDR1 LGHNA, CDR2 YNFKEQ. The CDR3 consists of 15 residues. CDR3 residues: CASSLGTGENTEAFF. In DNA, the CDR3 is TGTGCCAGCAGCCTTGGGACAGGGGAGAATACTGAAGCTTTCTTT.

The chain uses TRBV7-9 and TRBJ2-1, with D possibly being TRBD1 (6 bases). The CDR3 has 12 residues. In germline, CDR1 is SEHNR, CDR2 FQNEAQ (reference sequence). V was pared by 4 bases and J by 7 bases, with 8 bases between. The DNA of the CDR3 is TGTGCCAGCAGCTGGCAGGGGAATGAGCAGTTCTTC. This translates into CASSWQGNEQFF.

This sequence joins TRBV6-4 and TRBJ2-6, with D perhaps TRBD1 (6 bases). The CDR3 has 16 residues. Trimming took 6 bases from V and 0 from J, leaving 12 bases between them. In germline, CDR1 is MRHNA, CDR2 SNTAGT. The CDR3 sequence: CASRDQGGSGANVLTF. The CDR3 DNA reads TGTGCCAGCAGAGATCAAGGGGGCTCTGGGGCCAACGTCCTGACTTTC.

The rearrangement joins TRBV19 to TRBJ2-3; D is unclear. This CDR3 has 13 residues. Germline V gene data show CDR1 as LNHDA and CDR2 as SQIVND (reference sequence). V shed 3 bases and J shed 1 base, with 5 bases lying between them. CDR3 nucleotide sequence: TGTGCCAGTAGTATGTCGGGCACAGATACGCAGTATTTT. Translated: CASSMSGTDTQYF.

J is TRBJ1-3 and V is TRBV28, with D uncertain. V lost 5 bases and J lost 4, with 12 bases in between. The CDR3 totals 14 residues. The V gene's germline CDR1 is MDHEN and CDR2 SYDVKM. This chain's CDR3 is CASSPPGRGNTIYF. CDR3 in DNA: TGTGCCAGCAGTCCACCAGGCAGGGGAAACACCATATATTTT.

The genes are TRBV19 and TRBJ2-1; TRBD2 aligns across 12 bases. J lost 8 bases, V lost 3 bases, and 8 bases had no gene match. The V gene's germline CDR1 is LNHDA and CDR2 SQIVND (reference sequence). This CDR3 has 16 amino acids. CDR3 DNA: TGTGCCAGTAGTATCCCTAGCGGGAGGGCCGCAGATGAGCAGTTCTTC. Translation: CASSIPSGRAADEQFF.

V gene TRBV11-2 combines with J gene TRBJ1-2; possibly TRBD1 for D (5 bases). V gave up 5 bases and J gave up 3 bases, with 16 bases separating them. CDR1 and CDR2 from the germline V gene are SGHAT and FQNNGV. The CDR3 length is 15 residues. The CDR3 DNA is TGTGCCAGCAGCCCTAGGGGTTTTCCGCACTATGGCTACACCTTC. This sequence encodes CASSPRGFPHYGYTF.

This clone was counted a single time. This chain joins TRBV7-9 and TRBJ1-1, with 7 positions matching TRBD1. The CDR3 is made up of 12 amino acids. The V and J ends lost 1 base and 8 bases, in that order; junction bases with no gene match: 1. CDR1 SEHNR and CDR2 FQNEAQ come from the germline V gene (reference sequence). The CDR3 bases are TGTGCCAGCAGCTTAGACAGGGGAGAAGCTTTCTTT. Translated, it gives CASSLDRGEAFF.

The J gene is TRBJ2-7, the V gene TRBV4-1; D may be TRBD2 (6 bases). CDR3 length equals 18 residues. Germline V lookup: CDR1 MGHRA, CDR2 YSYEKL. Trimming stripped 4 bases from V and 6 bases from J, with 28 bases between. In nucleotides, the CDR3 is TGCGCCAGCAGCCCAACGGCTAGCGCTCAAACGCTGGTCTCCGAGCAGTACTTC. Its translation is CASSPTASAQTLVSEQYF.

V is TRBV5-1 and J is TRBJ1-1; tentative D call: TRBD1 (6 bases). Trimming pared 0 bases from V and 5 bases from J, leaving 14 bases between. Germline values: CDR1 SGHRS, CDR2 YFSETQ. The CDR3 loop spans 15 amino acids. The CDR3 here is CASSLEVGARTEAFF. In DNA form, the CDR3 reads TGCGCCAGCAGCTTGGAGGTGGGGGCACGGACTGAAGCTTTCTTT.

This chain connects TRBV5-1 to TRBJ2-1; D is ambiguous. V lost 4 bases and J lost 3, with 11 bases in between. This CDR3 comprises 14 residues. Germline V gene sequence: CDR1 SGHRS, CDR2 YFSETQ. The CDR3 DNA reads TGCGCCAGCAGCATATCCTACGGCTACAATGAGCAGTTCTTC. Its protein is CASSISYGYNEQFF. Filled out from reference TRBV5-1 and TRBJ2-1, the complete variable domain reads KAGVTQTPRYLIKTRGQQVTLSCSPISGHRSVSWYQQTPGQGLQFLFEYFSETQRNKGNFPGRFSGRQFSNSRSEMNVSTLELGDSALYLCASSISYGYNEQFFGPGTRLTVL.

The chain combines TRBV18 with TRBJ2-2, with TRBD2 identical over 8 bases. Germline CDR1 reads KGHSH; CDR2 reads LQKENI. With V trimmed by 7 bases and J by 6 bases, 10 bases remained unmatched. The CDR3 totals 15 residues. The CDR3 region has the DNA TGTGCCAGCTTAGCGGGATTTGATGTCGCCGGGGAGCTGTTTTTT. Encoded protein: CASLAGFDVAGELFF. Supplemented by reference TRBV18 and TRBJ2-2, the full variable domain reads NAGVMQNPRHLVRRRGQEARLRCSPMKGHSHVYWYRQLPEEGLKFMVYLQKENIIDESGMPKERFSAEFPKEGPSILRIQQVVRGDSAAYFCASLAGFDVAGELFFGEGSRLTVL.

This chain connects TRBV19 to TRBJ2-1; D possibly corresponds to TRBD2 (6 bases). From germline, CDR1 is LNHDA and CDR2 SQIVND (reference sequence). V lost 3 bases and J lost 8, with 11 bases in between. The CDR3 consists of 13 residues. The CDR3 is CASSIVGGYEQFF. DNA of the CDR3: TGTGCCAGTAGTATTGTGGGGGGTTATGAGCAGTTCTTC.

The rearrangement joins TRBV5-1 to TRBJ1-6; TRBD1 matches at 10 bases. The V gene's germline CDR1 is SGHRS and CDR2 YFSETQ. CDR3 length: 15 amino acids. Losses at the gene ends were 3 bases for V and 6 bases for J; bases not matched to a gene: 3. The CDR3 spells CASSWTGGPNSPLHF. CDR3 sequence (DNA): TGCGCCAGCAGCTGGACAGGGGGTCCTAATTCACCCCTCCACTTT. The variable domain in full, completed from reference TRBV5-1 and TRBJ1-6, reads KAGVTQTPRYLIKTRGQQVTLSCSPISGHRSVSWYQQTPGQGLQFLFEYFSETQRNKGNFPGRFSGRQFSNSRSEMNVSTLELGDSALYLCASSWTGGPNSPLHFGNGTRLTVT.

The chain couples TRBV6-5 to TRBJ2-7, with D tentatively TRBD2 (6 bases). CDR1 is MNHEY and CDR2 is SVGAGI in the germline V gene. Deletions cut 6 bases from V and 4 bases from J, with 19 bases between. The CDR3 has 15 residues. The CDR3 nucleotides are TGTGCCAGCAGCCCCTCCCGGGGGACGGTTTACGAGCAGTACTTC. Encoded protein: CASSPSRGTVYEQYF.

The CDR3 region has the DNA TGTGCCAGCAGCTTACTCGGGGACTCCTACGAGCAGTACTTC. Translation gives CASSLLGDSYEQYF. The chain joins TRBV7-9 to TRBJ2-5; D is perhaps TRBD2 (5 bases). The DNA matches TRBJ2-7 better at its end, which makes the J call doubtful. The CDR3 runs to 14 residues. In germline, CDR1 is SEHNR, CDR2 FQNEAQ (reference sequence).

This clone was recorded a few times. The chain combines TRBV4-3 with TRBJ2-4; TRBD2 agrees at 10 bases. Germline CDR1 reads LGHNA; CDR2 reads YSLEER. The ends lost 0 bases at V and 4 bases at J; junction bases unmatched: 9. The CDR3 spans 18 residues. The CDR3 nucleotides read TGCGCCAGCAGCCAAGAGAACCCGACTAGCGGGCTGAAAAACATTCAGTACTTC. Residues: CASSQENPTSGLKNIQYF.

This chain joins TRBV19 and TRBJ2-7, with 7 bases fitting TRBD2. The CDR3 has 14 residues. The V segment lost 7 bases and the J segment 6 bases; nucleotides outside the gene matches: 12. CDR1 is LNHDA, CDR2 SQIVND, per germline (reference sequence). CDR3 nucleotide sequence: TGTGCCAGTAACCCGGGCGGGGGTACTTCCGAGCAGTACTTC. Its translation: CASNPGGGTSEQYF.

This clone was seen only a few times. This sample includes further DNA sequences coding for the same CDR3. The chain links TRBV27 to TRBJ2-7, with D perhaps matching TRBD1 (6 bases). This CDR3 is 13 amino acids long. V lost 6 bases and J 2 bases, leaving 11 bases between the germline ends. Germline CDR1 and CDR2: MNHEY and SMNVEV (reference sequence). Written as DNA, the CDR3 is TGTGCCAGCAGACAGGGCCCCCCCTACGAGCAGTACTTC. This codes for CASRQGPPYEQYF.

The chain's CDR3 is CATKSGTSDTYEQYF. CDR3 coding DNA: TGCGCCACAAAATCCGGGACTAGCGATACCTACGAGCAGTACTTC. The chain recombines TRBV5-1 with TRBJ2-7, with 10 nucleotides matching TRBD2. The CDR3 sequence is 15 residues long. Germline V gene lookup returns CDR1 SGHRS and CDR2 YFSETQ. The V gene end was trimmed by 9 bases and the J gene end by 2 bases; junction bases not matched to a gene: 11.

The genes are TRBV5-6 and TRBJ1-1; D ambiguous. The germline V gene has CDR1 SGHDT and CDR2 YYEEEE. Trimming took off 0 bases at V and 8 bases at J, with 14 bases between the two ends. The CDR3 length is 14 residues. The CDR3 sequence is CASSLAAESGEAFF. The CDR3 region has the DNA TGTGCCAGCAGCTTGGCCGCGGAGTCGGGAGAAGCTTTCTTT.

The rearrangement joins TRBV27 to TRBJ2-2; 7 positions match TRBD2. The CDR3 has 16 residues. V lost 8 bases, J lost 2 bases, and 11 bases stayed unmatched. Germline V lookup: CDR1 MNHEY, CDR2 SMNVEV (reference sequence). CDR3: CASGRGGAVNTGELFF. In DNA, the CDR3 is TGTGCCAGCGGGAGGGGAGGGGCGGTTAACACCGGGGAGCTGTTTTTT.